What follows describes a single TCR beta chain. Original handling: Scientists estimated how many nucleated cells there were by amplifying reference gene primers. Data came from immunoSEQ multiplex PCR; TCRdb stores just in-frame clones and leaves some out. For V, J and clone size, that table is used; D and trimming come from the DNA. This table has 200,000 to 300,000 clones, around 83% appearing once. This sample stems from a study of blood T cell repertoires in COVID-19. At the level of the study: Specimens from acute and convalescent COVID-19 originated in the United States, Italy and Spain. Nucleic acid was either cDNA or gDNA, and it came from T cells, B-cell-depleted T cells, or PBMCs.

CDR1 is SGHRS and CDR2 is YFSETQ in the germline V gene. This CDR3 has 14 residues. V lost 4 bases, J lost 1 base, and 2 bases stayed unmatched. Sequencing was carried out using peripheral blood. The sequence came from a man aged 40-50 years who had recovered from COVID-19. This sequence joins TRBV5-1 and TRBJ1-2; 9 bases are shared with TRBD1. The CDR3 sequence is CASSPDRGNYGYTF. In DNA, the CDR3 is TGCGCCAGCAGCCCGGACAGGGGTAACTATGGCTACACCTTC.